This T cell receptor (beta chain) was captured in a study of cytomegalovirus exposure and HLA in healthy donors. Study-wide points: The study found most TCR sequences rare, yet found some public TCRs in many donors.

Comment on this clone: No antigen is known for it.

The primer mix had 60 Vbeta and 13 Jbeta primers. Sequenced by immunoSEQ multiplex PCR; TCRdb stores in-frame clones only, minus some. The table has about 120,000 clones, less than 80% seen once. Germline-derived CDR1 and CDR2 are WSHSY and SAAADI. J lost 6 bases, V lost 6 bases, and 12 bases had no gene match. This CDR3 region has 15 residues. The sample comprised PBMCs. This TCR derives from a woman in her forties or fifties in good health and CMV-seropositive. This rearrangement joins TRBV10-2 to TRBJ2-3, with TRBD1 identical over 7 bases. CDR3 sequence: CASRVRDSEGDTQYF. The CDR3 coding sequence is TGCGCCAGCAGGGTCCGGGACAGTGAAGGGGATACGCAGTATTTT.